A single sample gave rise to the 10 T cell receptor beta chains below, sequenced in a study of blood T cells in healthy people across ages. With a J-beta primer mix and a sample-barcoded 5' primer, a second PCR ran roughly 6 to 11 cycles. TCRdb recomputed calls from the 5' RACE reads with MiXCR, one row per CDR3 protein. The sample records about 1,500,000 distinct CDR3 sequences, 28% being singletons. Sequenced input: blood. These receptors came from a woman aged 30 to 39 in good health.

The table lists this clonotype with many counts. The gene calls are TRBV28 and TRBJ2-7; no clear D gene. Trimming cost V 9 bases and J 7 bases, with 19 bases left between them. Germline V gene lookup returns CDR1 MDHEN and CDR2 SYDVKM. The CDR3 sequence is 13 residues long. The CDR3 protein is CASAVGSPREQYF. The CDR3 coding sequence is TGTGCCAGTGCCGTGGGAAGTCCGCGGGAGCAGTACTTC.

A note on this clonotype: A much larger clone lies a single base off, so this may be a read error. Given the absence of the conserved phenylalanine or tryptophan at the CDR3 end, a read error is likely. The V gene is TRBV12-3 or TRBV12-4, the J gene TRBJ2-7; 8 bases agree with TRBD1. TRBJ2-5 explains the end of the DNA better; the J call may be wrong. The CDR3 totals 14 residues. CDR3 in DNA: TGTGCCAGCACCCCGGACAGGGTGACGAAGACCCAGTACTGC. Translated: CASTPDRVTKTQYC.

This clonotype was recorded only once. This may be a read error, as it is one base from a much larger clone. The genes are TRBV7-2 and TRBJ2-7, with 8 nucleotides matching TRBD2. In germline, CDR1 is SGHTA, CDR2 FQGNSA. The CDR3 sequence is 16 residues long. V was pared by 0 bases and J by 0 bases, with 4 bases of the junction left unmatched. For the CDR3, the DNA is TGTGCCAGCAGCTTAGCTAGCGGGATTTTCTCCTACGAGCAGTACTTC. Its translation is CASSLASGIFSYEQYF.

A remark on this clonotype: One junction end disagrees with the germline gene, perhaps due to a read error. V usage is TRBV29-1 and J usage is TRBJ2-1, with 7 bases fitting TRBD2. The CDR3 covers 14 residues. Germline loops: CDR1 SQVTM, CDR2 ANQGSEA. The CDR3 protein is CSIEGGLEGNEQFF. The CDR3 nucleotides read TGCAGCATTGAAGGAGGACTAGAAGGGAATGAGCAGTTCTTC.

This clonotype was seen only once. This chain joins TRBV24-1 and TRBJ2-3; 8 bases agree with TRBD2. Germline CDR1 reads KGHDR; CDR2 reads SFDVKD. CDR3 length: 15 residues. Trimming cost V 4 bases and J 5 bases; bases outside gene matches: 7. The CDR3 coding sequence is TGTGCCACCAGTGACGCCGGGACTAGTGAAGATACGCAGTATTTT. It codes for CATSDAGTSEDTQYF.

This clonotype has more than one count but fewer than ten. V gene TRBV25-1 combines with J gene TRBJ2-7; TRBD2 matches at 9 bases. Germline V gives CDR1 MGHDK, CDR2 SYGVNS. V was clipped by 1 base and J by 2 bases; unmatched bases: 6. The CDR3 length is 16 residues. CDR3 DNA: TGTGCCAGCAGTGAATTCGGTCTAGCGGGACCCTACGAGCAGTACTTC. Translation: CASSEFGLAGPYEQYF.

This clonotype turned up a few times. Sequence at one end of the junction differs from germline and may be a read error. The chain has TRBV5-4 and TRBJ1-2, with 9 nucleotides matching TRBD1. Germline assignment: CDR1 SGHNT and CDR2 YYREEE (reference sequence). The CDR3 spans 14 residues. The CDR3 DNA reads TGTACCAGCAGCGTAGGACAGGGGAACTATGGCTACACCTTC. Translating gives CTSSVGQGNYGYTF.

V gene TRBV20-1 combines with J gene TRBJ1-4; D may be TRBD1 (5 bases). The V and J ends lost 0 bases and 0 bases respectively, with 11 bases between them. CDR1 and CDR2 from the germline V gene are DFQATT and SNEGSKA (reference sequence). This CDR3 has 16 amino acids. The CDR3 loop reads CSARDFVGATNEKLFF. DNA of the CDR3: TGCAGTGCTAGAGATTTTGTAGGGGCAACTAATGAAAAACTGTTTTTT.

This clonotype was picked up a small number of times. This rearrangement joins TRBV6-6 to TRBJ1-5; 9 bases agree with TRBD1. After removal of 6 bases from V and 0 bases from J, the junction contained 9 bases not matched to a gene. The CDR3 spans 17 residues. The V gene's germline CDR1 is MNHNY and CDR2 SVGAGI (reference sequence). The CDR3 region is CASSSRTGEYSNQPQHF. The CDR3 DNA follows: TGTGCCAGCAGCTCTAGGACAGGGGAATATAGCAATCAGCCCCAGCATTTT.

In this sample, this clonotype turned up a few times. The V call is TRBV29-1, the J call TRBJ2-4; possibly TRBD1 for D (6 bases). CDR3 length: 16 residues. CDR1 is SQVTM and CDR2 is ANQGSEA in the germline V gene. Trimming took 4 bases from V and 1 from J, leaving 17 bases between them. CDR3 sequence reads: CSVGMDRPLAKNIQYF. In DNA form, the CDR3 reads TGCAGCGTTGGAATGGACAGACCCCTGGCCAAAAACATTCAGTACTTC.